A selection of T cell receptor beta chains follows, all from one sample in a study of T cells after yellow fever vaccination. Via MiXCR, TCRdb re-called the 5' RACE reads, giving one row per CDR3 protein. The table has approximately 300,000 distinct CDR3 sequences, 10% to 15% seen once; the top ten hold about 0.51%. Sequencing used CD4+ T cells sorted from PBMCs, obtained 45 days after the yellow fever booster vaccination. The source of these receptors is a man younger than 45 who received the YFV17D yellow fever vaccine. The CDR3 runs from the conserved cysteine through the conserved F or W. Fields, in order: CDR3 protein, CDR3 DNA, clone size, J gene, D gene, V gene. The D gene is left open where the match is weak. Clone size is not always given. Where it is, it says once, few, many or a class for expanded clones.

CDR3: CASSQEQTGIGEQFF
DNA: TGTGCCAGCAGCCAGGAACAGACAGGGATCGGGGAGCAGTTCTTC
size: many
J: TRBJ2-1
D: TRBD1
V: TRBV4-2

CDR3: CASSSNRVDEQYF
DNA: TGCGCCAGTAGTTCTAACAGGGTGGACGAGCAGTACTTC
size: .
J: TRBJ2-7
D: .
V: TRBV5-1

CDR3: CASSITGTNYEQYF
DNA: TGTGCCAGTAGTATAACCGGGACAAATTACGAGCAGTACTTC
size: .
J: TRBJ2-7
D: .
V: TRBV19

CDR3: CASSLVAGGAGNTIYF
DNA: TGTGCCAGCAGCTTAGTGGCAGGGGGTGCTGGAAACACCATATATTTT
size: .
J: TRBJ1-3
D: TRBD1
V: TRBV7-2

CDR3: CASSITVYEQYF
DNA: TGTGCCAGCAGCATCACAGTATACGAGCAGTACTTC
size: few
J: TRBJ2-7
D: .
V: TRBV7-9

CDR3: CATSDTGGFTGELFF
DNA: TGTGCCACCAGTGATACAGGGGGCTTCACCGGGGAGCTGTTTTTT
size: .
J: TRBJ2-2
D: TRBD1
V: TRBV24-1

CDR3: CATSRVQDRGDTQYF
DNA: TGTGCCACCAGCAGAGTCCAGGACAGGGGGGATACGCAGTATTTT
size: .
J: TRBJ2-3
D: TRBD1
V: TRBV15

CDR3: CASTTGGHNEQFF
DNA: TGTGCCAGTACGACCGGTGGGCACAATGAGCAGTTCTTC
size: few
J: TRBJ2-1
D: .
V: TRBV25-1

CDR3: CASSYGTGLFYEQYF
DNA: TGTGCCAGCAGCTACGGGACAGGGCTCTTCTACGAGCAGTACTTC
size: few
J: TRBJ2-7
D: TRBD1
V: TRBV7-2

CDR3: CASRSFQQAKNIQYF
DNA: TGTGCAAGTCGCTCATTTCAACAAGCCAAAAACATTCAGTACTTC
size: many
J: TRBJ2-4
D: .
V: TRBV12-2

CDR3: CASSFSALAGVAGELFF
DNA: TGTGCCAGCAGCTTTAGTGCACTAGCGGGAGTGGCCGGGGAGCTGTTTTTT
size: few
J: TRBJ2-2
D: TRBD2
V: TRBV7-2

CDR3: CSVGSSTGNYGYTF
DNA: TGCAGCGTTGGATCCTCGACAGGCAACTATGGCTACACCTTC
size: many
J: TRBJ1-2
D: .
V: TRBV29-1

CDR3: CASRPVGGGNTIYF
DNA: TGTGCCAGCAGGCCCGTGGGGGGTGGAAACACCATATATTTT
size: .
J: TRBJ1-3
D: .
V: TRBV7-2

CDR3: CASSLLDGANVLTF
DNA: TGTGCCAGCAGCTTGCTAGATGGGGCCAACGTCCTGACTTTC
size: few
J: TRBJ2-6
D: .
V: TRBV5-5

CDR3: CSAVRVPEQYF
DNA: TGCAGTGCTGTCAGGGTACCCGAGCAGTACTTC
size: .
J: TRBJ2-7
D: .
V: TRBV20-1

CDR3: CASSLARTGQETQYF
DNA: TGTGCCAGCAGCTTAGCCCGGACAGGACAAGAGACCCAGTACTTC
size: few
J: TRBJ2-5
D: TRBD1
V: TRBV7-2

CDR3: CASIVGETQYF
DNA: TGCGCCAGCATCGTGGGGGAGACCCAGTACTTC
size: .
J: TRBJ2-5
D: .
V: TRBV5-1

CDR3: CASSLGARGIEQYF
DNA: TGTGCCAGCAGTTTAGGGGCCAGGGGGATCGAGCAGTACTTC
size: .
J: TRBJ2-7
D: TRBD1
V: TRBV28

CDR3: CSAGDRANGELFF
DNA: TGCAGTGCTGGGGACAGGGCGAACGGGGAGCTGTTTTTT
size: few
J: TRBJ2-2
D: TRBD1
V: TRBV20-1

CDR3: CASSLGVSGNGELFF
DNA: TGTGCCAGCAGCTTAGGGGTTAGCGGGAACGGGGAGCTGTTTTTT
size: .
J: TRBJ2-2
D: TRBD2
V: TRBV7-2

CDR3: CASSQGGTRGFF
DNA: TGTGCCAGCAGCCAAGGCGGGACCCGGGGGTTCTTC
size: few
J: TRBJ2-1
D: .
V: TRBV3-1

CDR3: CASSISYGAGPSYEQYF
DNA: TGTGCCAGCAGTATTTCCTATGGAGCGGGACCCTCCTACGAGCAGTACTTC
size: few
J: TRBJ2-7
D: TRBD2
V: TRBV28

CDR3: CAISESRAEETQYF
DNA: TGTGCCATCAGTGAGTCAAGGGCCGAAGAGACCCAGTACTTC
size: .
J: TRBJ2-5
D: .
V: TRBV10-3

CDR3: CASSPIVGEQYF
DNA: TGTGCCAGCTCACCAATAGTAGGCGAGCAGTACTTC
size: .
J: TRBJ2-7
D: .
V: TRBV18

CDR3: CASREISSYEQYF
DNA: TGCGCCAGCAGGGAAATAAGCTCCTACGAGCAGTACTTC
size: few
J: TRBJ2-7
D: .
V: TRBV5-1

CDR3: CASSLGGTVDEQYF
DNA: TGTGCCAGCAGCTTAGGGGGGACAGTGGACGAGCAGTACTTC
size: .
J: TRBJ2-7
D: TRBD1
V: TRBV7-9

CDR3: CASSQERLALKNIQYF
DNA: TGTGCCAGCAGCCAAGAGCGGCTAGCGCTAAAAAACATTCAGTACTTC
size: .
J: TRBJ2-4
D: .
V: TRBV3-1

CDR3: CASSPSGKETQYF
DNA: TGTGCCAGCAGCCCTAGCGGTAAAGAGACCCAGTACTTC
size: .
J: TRBJ2-5
D: TRBD2
V: TRBV11-2

CDR3: CASSYPGDSYEQYF
DNA: TGTGCCAGCAGTTATCCGGGAGACAGCTACGAGCAGTACTTC
size: .
J: TRBJ2-7
D: .
V: TRBV6-6

CDR3: CAISAQERPGANVLTF
DNA: TGTGCCATCTCCGCACAGGAACGGCCTGGGGCCAACGTCCTGACTTTC
size: many
J: TRBJ2-6
D: .
V: TRBV10-3

CDR3: CATGPRANTGELFF
DNA: TGTGCCACCGGTCCACGGGCGAACACCGGGGAGCTGTTTTTT
size: .
J: TRBJ2-2
D: .
V: TRBV24-1

CDR3: CSVPREAVGGTQYF
DNA: TGCAGCGTTCCCCGGGAAGCGGTGGGGGGGACCCAGTACTTC
size: .
J: TRBJ2-5
D: .
V: TRBV29-1

CDR3: CASRDGGPDTQYF
DNA: TGCGCCAGCAGAGACGGAGGGCCCGATACGCAGTATTTT
size: few
J: TRBJ2-3
D: .
V: TRBV5-1

CDR3: CASSVGATRGRNTEAFF
DNA: TGTGCCAGCAGCGTGGGGGCAACGCGGGGACGGAACACTGAAGCTTTCTTT
size: .
J: TRBJ1-1
D: .
V: TRBV9

CDR3: CASREGTHNNEQFF
DNA: TGTGCCAGCAGGGAAGGGACACATAACAATGAGCAGTTCTTC
size: .
J: TRBJ2-1
D: .
V: TRBV12-3/TRBV12-4

CDR3: CASSPGDGYTF
DNA: TGTGCCAGCAGTCCGGGGGATGGCTACACCTTC
size: many
J: TRBJ1-2
D: .
V: TRBV12-3/TRBV12-4

CDR3: CATSRGSLNQPQHF
DNA: TGTGCCACCAGCAGGGGCAGCCTCAATCAGCCCCAGCATTTT
size: .
J: TRBJ1-5
D: .
V: TRBV15

CDR3: CASSQNRGVGSPLHF
DNA: TGCGCCAGCAGCCAAAACAGGGGAGTCGGGTCACCCCTCCACTTT
size: .
J: TRBJ1-6
D: TRBD1
V: TRBV4-3

CDR3: CSVKGRGFTEQYF
DNA: TGCAGCGTCAAGGGCAGGGGGTTCACCGAGCAGTACTTC
size: many
J: TRBJ2-7
D: TRBD1
V: TRBV29-1

CDR3: CASSVASGGSTDTQYF
DNA: TGTGCCAGCAGCGTAGCTTCTGGGGGTAGCACAGATACGCAGTATTTT
size: many
J: TRBJ2-3
D: .
V: TRBV9

CDR3: CASSYTGTGGTGELFF
DNA: TGTGCCAGCAGTTACACCGGGACAGGGGGCACCGGGGAGCTGTTTTTT
size: many
J: TRBJ2-2
D: TRBD1
V: TRBV6-5

CDR3: CASSYDRGGSYEQYF
DNA: TGTGCCAGCAGTTACGACAGGGGGGGGTCCTACGAGCAGTACTTC
size: .
J: TRBJ2-7
D: TRBD1
V: TRBV6-5

CDR3: CASSLTGVNYGYTF
DNA: TGTGCCAGCAGTTTAACAGGAGTTAACTATGGCTACACCTTC
size: .
J: TRBJ1-2
D: .
V: TRBV27

CDR3: CSAVAGVTVVTQYF
DNA: TGCAGTGCAGTTGCAGGGGTCACGGTGGTGACCCAGTACTTC
size: few
J: TRBJ2-5
D: .
V: TRBV20-1

CDR3: CASSPDSGRNTQYF
DNA: TGTGCCAGCTCACCGGATAGCGGGAGAAATACGCAGTATTTT
size: few
J: TRBJ2-3
D: TRBD2
V: TRBV18

CDR3: CSALPTGALDTQYF
DNA: TGCAGTGCACTTCCGACAGGGGCGTTGGATACGCAGTATTTT
size: .
J: TRBJ2-3
D: TRBD1
V: TRBV20-1

CDR3: CASSVTRAGANVLTF
DNA: TGTGCCAGCAGTGTCACTAGGGCCGGGGCCAACGTCCTGACTTTC
size: .
J: TRBJ2-6
D: .
V: TRBV25-1

CDR3: CSARALLPTDTQYF
DNA: TGCAGTGCTAGAGCCTTGTTGCCCACAGATACGCAGTATTTT
size: .
J: TRBJ2-3
D: .
V: TRBV20-1

CDR3: CASSLVRSGRGGELFF
DNA: TGTGCCAGCAGCTTAGTCCGTAGCGGCAGAGGCGGGGAGCTGTTTTTT
size: .
J: TRBJ2-2
D: .
V: TRBV7-2

CDR3: CASTPGHGANVLTF
DNA: TGTGCCAGCACCCCGGGTCATGGGGCCAACGTCCTGACTTTC
size: few
J: TRBJ2-6
D: .
V: TRBV12-3/TRBV12-4

CDR3: CASSLGPDLHYEQYF
DNA: TGTGCCAGCAGCTTAGGGCCAGACCTCCACTACGAGCAGTACTTC
size: few
J: TRBJ2-7
D: .
V: TRBV7-2

CDR3: CASSIDRAGHQPQHF
DNA: TGTGCCAGTAGTATAGATCGGGCAGGACATCAGCCCCAGCATTTT
size: few
J: TRBJ1-5
D: .
V: TRBV19

CDR3: CASSFGRTVGGNTIYF
DNA: TGCGCCAGCAGCTTTGGACGGACTGTGGGAGGAAACACCATATATTTT
size: few
J: TRBJ1-3
D: .
V: TRBV5-1

CDR3: CASRGDFGTDTQYF
DNA: TGTGCCAGCCGAGGGGACTTTGGCACAGATACGCAGTATTTT
size: many
J: TRBJ2-3
D: .
V: TRBV7-2

CDR3: CASIRQGDTEAFF
DNA: TGTGCCAGTATTAGACAGGGAGACACTGAAGCTTTCTTT
size: .
J: TRBJ1-1
D: TRBD1
V: TRBV19